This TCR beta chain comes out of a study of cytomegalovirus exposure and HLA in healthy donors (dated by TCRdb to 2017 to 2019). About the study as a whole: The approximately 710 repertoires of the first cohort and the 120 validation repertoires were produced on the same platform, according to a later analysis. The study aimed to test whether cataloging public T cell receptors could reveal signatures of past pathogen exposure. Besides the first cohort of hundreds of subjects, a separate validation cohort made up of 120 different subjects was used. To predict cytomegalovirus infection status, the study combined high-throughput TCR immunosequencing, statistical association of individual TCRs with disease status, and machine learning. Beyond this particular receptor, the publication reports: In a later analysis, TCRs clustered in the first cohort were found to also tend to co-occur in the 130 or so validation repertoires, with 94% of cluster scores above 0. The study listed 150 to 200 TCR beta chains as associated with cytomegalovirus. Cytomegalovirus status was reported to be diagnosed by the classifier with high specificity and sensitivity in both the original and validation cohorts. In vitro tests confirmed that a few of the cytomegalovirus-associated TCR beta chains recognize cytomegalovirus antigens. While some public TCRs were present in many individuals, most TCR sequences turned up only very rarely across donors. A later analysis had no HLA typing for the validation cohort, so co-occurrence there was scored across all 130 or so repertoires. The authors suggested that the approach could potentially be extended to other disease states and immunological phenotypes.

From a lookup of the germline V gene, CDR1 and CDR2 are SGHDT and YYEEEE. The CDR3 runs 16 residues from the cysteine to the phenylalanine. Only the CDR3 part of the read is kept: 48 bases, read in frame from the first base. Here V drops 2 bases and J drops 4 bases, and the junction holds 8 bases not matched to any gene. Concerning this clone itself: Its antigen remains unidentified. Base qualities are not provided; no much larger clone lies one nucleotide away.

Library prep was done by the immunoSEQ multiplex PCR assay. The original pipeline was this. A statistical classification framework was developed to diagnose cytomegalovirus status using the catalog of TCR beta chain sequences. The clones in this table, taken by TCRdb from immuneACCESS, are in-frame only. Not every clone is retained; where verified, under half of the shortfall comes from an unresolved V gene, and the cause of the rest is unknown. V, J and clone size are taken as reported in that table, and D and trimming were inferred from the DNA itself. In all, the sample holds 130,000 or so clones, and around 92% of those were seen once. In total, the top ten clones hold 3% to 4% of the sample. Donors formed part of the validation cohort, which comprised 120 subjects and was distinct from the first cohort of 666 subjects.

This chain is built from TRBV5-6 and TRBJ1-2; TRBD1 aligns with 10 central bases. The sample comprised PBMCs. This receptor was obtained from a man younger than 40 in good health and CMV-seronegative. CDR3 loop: CASSFTGQGRIYGYTF. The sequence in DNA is TGTGCCAGCAGCTTTACGGGACAGGGGCGAATCTATGGCTACACCTTC.